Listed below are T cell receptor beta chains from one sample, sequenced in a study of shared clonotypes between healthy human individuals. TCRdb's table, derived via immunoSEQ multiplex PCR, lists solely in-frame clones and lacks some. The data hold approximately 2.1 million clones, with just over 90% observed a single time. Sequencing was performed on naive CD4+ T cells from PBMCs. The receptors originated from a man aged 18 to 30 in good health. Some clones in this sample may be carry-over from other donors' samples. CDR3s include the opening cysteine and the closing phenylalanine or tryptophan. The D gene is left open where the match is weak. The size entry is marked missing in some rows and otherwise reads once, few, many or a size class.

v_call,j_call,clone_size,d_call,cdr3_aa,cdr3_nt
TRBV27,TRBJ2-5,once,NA,CATKGEGGLRETQYF,TGTGCCACCAAAGGGGAAGGTGGATTAAGAGAGACCCAGTACTTC
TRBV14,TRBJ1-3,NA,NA,CASSQYGQISGNTIYF,TGTGCCAGCAGCCAATATGGACAGATCTCTGGAAACACCATATATTTT
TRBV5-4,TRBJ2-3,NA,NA,CASSLGASLTDTQYF,TGTGCCAGCAGCTTGGGGGCATCCCTCACAGATACGCAGTATTTT
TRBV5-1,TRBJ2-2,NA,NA,CASSLAVLSGELFF,TGCGCCAGCAGCTTGGCTGTGCTCTCCGGGGAGCTGTTTTTT
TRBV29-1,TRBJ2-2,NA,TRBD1,CSVGRDSNTGELFF,TGCAGCGTCGGTCGGGACAGTAACACCGGGGAGCTGTTTTTT
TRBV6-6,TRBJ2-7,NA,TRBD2,CASKGTSGYEQYF,TGTGCCAGCAAAGGGACTAGCGGTTACGAGCAGTACTTC
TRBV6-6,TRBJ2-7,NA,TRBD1,CASSYSQGASGYEQYF,TGTGCCAGCAGTTACTCCCAGGGGGCATCGGGATACGAGCAGTACTTC
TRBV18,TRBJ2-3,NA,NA,CASSLPPGSTDTQYF,TGTGCCAGCTCACTTCCCCCAGGAAGCACAGATACGCAGTATTTT
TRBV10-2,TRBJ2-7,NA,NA,CASRGSLYEQYF,TGCGCCAGCAGGGGGAGTTTGTACGAGCAGTACTTC
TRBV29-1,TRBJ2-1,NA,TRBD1,CSVLDRGSYNEQFF,TGCAGCGTTCTCGACAGGGGCTCCTACAATGAGCAGTTCTTC
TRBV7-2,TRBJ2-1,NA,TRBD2,CASSLGGTSGYNEQFF,TGTGCCAGCAGCTTAGGCGGGACTAGCGGTTACAATGAGCAGTTCTTC
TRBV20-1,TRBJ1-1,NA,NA,CSARHTEAFF,TGCAGTGCTCGACACACTGAAGCTTTCTTT
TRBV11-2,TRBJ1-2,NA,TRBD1,CASSTTGAPYGYTF,TGTGCCAGCAGTACCACAGGGGCCCCATATGGCTACACCTTC
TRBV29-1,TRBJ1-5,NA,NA,CSVGSSLNQPQHF,TGCAGCGTTGGTTCTTCTTTGAATCAGCCCCAGCATTTT
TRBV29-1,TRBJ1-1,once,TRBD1,CSVVSPLHRGQEAFF,TGCAGCGTTGTTAGCCCACTGCACAGGGGGCAAGAAGCTTTCTTT
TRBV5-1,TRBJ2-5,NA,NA,CASSLEGHNQETQYF,TGCGCCAGCAGCTTGGAGGGACACAACCAAGAGACCCAGTACTTC
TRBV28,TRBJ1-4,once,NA,CASSLGGPGEKLFF,TGTGCCAGCAGTTTGGGGGGGCCGGGGGAAAAACTGTTTTTT
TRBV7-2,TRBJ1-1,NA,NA,CASSLRTGNTEAFF,TGTGCCAGCAGCTTAAGGACGGGGAACACTGAAGCTTTCTTT
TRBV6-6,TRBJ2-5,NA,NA,CASSYSGLSQETQYF,TGTGCCAGCAGTTACTCCGGGCTAAGCCAGGAGACCCAGTACTTC
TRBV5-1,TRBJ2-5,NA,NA,CASSLPGLETQYF,TGCGCCAGCAGCTTACCAGGACTGGAGACCCAGTACTTC
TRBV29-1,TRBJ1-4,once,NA,CSYRRQPDNEKLFF,TGCAGCTATCGCCGACAGCCTGATAATGAAAAACTGTTTTTT
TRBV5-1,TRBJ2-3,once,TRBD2,CASSPRSSGSPDTQYF,TGCGCCAGCAGTCCACGATCCAGCGGGAGCCCAGATACGCAGTATTTT
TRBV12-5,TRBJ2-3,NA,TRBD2,CASGTGTSGSVTDTQYF,TGTGCTAGTGGTACCGGGACTAGCGGGAGTGTGACAGATACGCAGTATTTT
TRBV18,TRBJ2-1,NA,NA,CASSPGPSSYNEQFF,TGTGCCAGCTCACCAGGGCCCAGCTCCTACAATGAGCAGTTCTTC
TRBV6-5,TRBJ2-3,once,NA,CASSYPDTAQYF,TGTGCCAGCAGTTACCCCGATACTGCGCAGTATTTT
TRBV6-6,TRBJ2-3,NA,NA,CASSYGTSRPTDTQYF,TGTGCCAGCAGTTACGGCACTAGCCGGCCCACAGATACGCAGTATTTT
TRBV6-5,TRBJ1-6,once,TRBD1,CASSRQGANSPLHF,TGTGCCAGCAGTCGACAGGGGGCGAATTCACCCCTCCACTTT
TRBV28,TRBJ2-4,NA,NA,CASSLFREAIQYF,TGTGCCAGCAGTTTATTTAGGGAAGCCATTCAGTACTTC
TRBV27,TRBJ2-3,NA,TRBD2,CASSLQRGSWDTQYF,TGTGCCAGCAGTTTACAGCGGGGGTCCTGGGATACGCAGTATTTT
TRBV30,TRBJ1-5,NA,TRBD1,CAWSRTRDSLRPQHF,TGTGCCTGGAGTCGCACTAGGGACAGCCTGAGGCCCCAGCATTTT
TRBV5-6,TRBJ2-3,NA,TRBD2,CASSPASGSTDTQYF,TGTGCCAGCAGCCCCGCTAGCGGGAGCACAGATACGCAGTATTTT
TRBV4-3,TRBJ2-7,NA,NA,CASSQRGTLGSYEQYF,TGCGCCAGCAGCCAAAGGGGAACACTAGGCTCCTACGAGCAGTACTTC
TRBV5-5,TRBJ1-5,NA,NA,CASSLGRFQPQHF,TGTGCCAGCAGCTTGGGCAGATTCCAGCCCCAGCATTTT
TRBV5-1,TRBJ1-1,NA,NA,CASSLGWDTEAFF,TGCGCCAGCAGCTTGGGTTGGGACACTGAAGCTTTCTTT
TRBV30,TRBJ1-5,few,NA,CAWRQTGQPQHF,TGTGCCTGGAGGCAGACGGGTCAGCCCCAGCATTTT
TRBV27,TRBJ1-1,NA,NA,CASGQGYTEAFF,TGTGCCAGCGGTCAGGGATACACTGAAGCTTTCTTT
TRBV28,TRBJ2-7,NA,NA,CASSSPWGGASYEQYF,TGTGCCAGCAGCTCCCCCTGGGGTGGGGCCTCCTACGAGCAGTACTTC
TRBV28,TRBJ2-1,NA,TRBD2,CASRASGRASYNEQFF,TGTGCCAGCAGAGCTAGCGGGAGGGCCAGCTACAATGAGCAGTTCTTC
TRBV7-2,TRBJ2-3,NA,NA,CASSLYRDTQYF,TGTGCCAGCAGCTTATATAGAGATACGCAGTATTTT
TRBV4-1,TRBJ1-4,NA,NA,CASSQDQSNEKLFF,TGCGCCAGCAGCCAAGACCAGAGTAATGAAAAACTGTTTTTT
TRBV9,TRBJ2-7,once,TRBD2,CASSVGGTSYGLEQYF,TGTGCCAGCAGCGTAGGAGGGACTAGCTATGGCCTCGAGCAGTACTTC
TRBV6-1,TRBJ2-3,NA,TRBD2,CASMRTRGTDTQYF,TGTGCCAGCATGAGGACTAGGGGTACAGATACGCAGTATTTT
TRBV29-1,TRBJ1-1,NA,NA,CSVEKDASTEAFF,TGCAGCGTTGAAAAGGACGCCAGCACTGAAGCTTTCTTT
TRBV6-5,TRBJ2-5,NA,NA,CASSTRDPRDQYF,TGTGCCAGCAGTACCCGGGACCCCCGGGACCAGTACTTC
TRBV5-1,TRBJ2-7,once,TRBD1,CASSSFSTGSYEQYF,TGCGCCAGCAGCTCCTTCTCGACAGGGTCGTACGAGCAGTACTTC